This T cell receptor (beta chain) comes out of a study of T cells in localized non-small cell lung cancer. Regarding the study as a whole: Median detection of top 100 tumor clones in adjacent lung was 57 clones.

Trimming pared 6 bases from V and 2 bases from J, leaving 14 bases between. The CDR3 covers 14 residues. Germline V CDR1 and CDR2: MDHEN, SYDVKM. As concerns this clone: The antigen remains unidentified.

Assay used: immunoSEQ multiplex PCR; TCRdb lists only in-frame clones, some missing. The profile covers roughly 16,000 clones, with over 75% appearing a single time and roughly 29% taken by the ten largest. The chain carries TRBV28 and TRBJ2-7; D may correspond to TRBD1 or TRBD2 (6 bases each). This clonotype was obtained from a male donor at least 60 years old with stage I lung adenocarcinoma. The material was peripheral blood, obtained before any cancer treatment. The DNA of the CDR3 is TGTGCCAGCAGCAGCTGGGGGGACACCTACGAGCAGTACTTC. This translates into CASSSWGDTYEQYF.